This TCR beta chain was documented in a study of blood T cell repertoires in COVID-19. Study context: In each case, the material was cDNA or gDNA derived from T cells, B-cell-depleted T cells, or PBMCs.

The CDR3 runs 16 residues. The germline V and J ends were trimmed by 0 bases and 3 bases, with 12 bases remaining between them. Germline V gives CDR1 MNHEY, CDR2 SMNVEV (reference sequence). Repertoires were generated with immunoSEQ multiplex PCR, while TCRdb's copy carries only in-frame clones and drops some. The table includes around 220,000 clones, around nine tenths detected once. The genes are TRBV27 and TRBJ1-5, with unresolved D. The clonotype originates from a woman in her forties or fifties with acute COVID-19. Sequenced: PBMCs or T cells enriched from blood (not recorded which). This chain's CDR3 is CASSLSGVGVNQPQHF. The CDR3 coding sequence is TGTGCCAGCAGTTTATCTGGTGTCGGGGTCAATCAGCCCCAGCATTTT.